The 4 T cell receptor beta chains below were found in one sample sequenced in a study of CD8 T cells in ankylosing spondylitis. Findings and limits, study-wide: Apparently characteristic of ankylosing spondylitis blood was a TCR beta motif (under ten highly homologous variants).

TCRdb processed the 5' RACE reads anew with MiXCR; each CDR3 protein has one entry. The sample contains about 510,000 distinct CDR3 sequences, roughly 5.3% of which appear only once. These TCRs are of unknown antigen specificity. The specimen was blood, either unsorted or a sorted T cell fraction (not recorded which). Receptor source: a male donor with ankylosing spondylitis.

Comment on this clonotype: This sequence may be a read error, since a much larger clone differs from it by one base. The rearrangement uses TRBV20-1 and TRBJ2-2, with 10 bases aligning to TRBD1. CDR3 length: 15 amino acids. Looked up from germline, CDR1 is DFQATT and CDR2 is SNEGSKA (reference sequence). The CDR3 region has the DNA TGCAGTGCTATCGACAGGGGGCTGGGCACCTGGGAGCTGTTTTTT. Its protein product is CSAIDRGLGTWELFF.

This clonotype was observed many times. The chain links TRBV28 to TRBJ1-1; D unresolved. Per germline, CDR1 MDHEN and CDR2 SYDVKM. The CDR3 contains 14 residues. Trimming cost V 7 bases and J 3 bases, with 15 bases left between them. CDR3 nucleotides: TGTGCCAGCACCCTACCTAGGAGGGACACTGAAGCTTTCTTT. Translated, it gives CASTLPRRDTEAFF.

This clonotype occurred many times. The J gene is TRBJ2-7, the V gene TRBV7-2, with D possibly being TRBD1 or TRBD2 (5 bases each). This CDR3 has 14 amino acids. The V and J ends lost 4 bases and 6 bases respectively, with 16 bases between them. Germline V CDR1 and CDR2: SGHTA, FQGNSA. For the CDR3, the DNA is TGTGCCAGCAGCTGGGACGGAGACCTGGGCGAGCAGTACTTC. The encoded protein is CASSWDGDLGEQYF.

This clonotype occurred a few times. This chain uses TRBV24-1 with TRBJ2-5; 8 nucleotides agree with TRBD2. CDR1 and CDR2 from the germline V gene are KGHDR and SFDVKD. V shed 3 bases, J shed 4 bases, and the junction held 9 bases outside the gene matches. The CDR3 covers 16 residues. The chain's CDR3 is CATSDPGSGSGETQYF. CDR3 nucleotides: TGTGCCACCAGTGATCCTGGGAGCGGGAGCGGAGAGACCCAGTACTTC.